Given below is one TCR beta chain in context. Antigen: not known. The source of the sample is a study of Graves' ophthalmopathy and Graves' hyperthyroidism. Study findings and constraints: From stable hyperthyroidism, ophthalmopathy was separated by a 13-signature model with just over 85% sensitivity and under 84% specificity. Also, most clonotypes expanded in the thyroid above 0.001 frequency appeared in blood.

Ophthalmopathy donors' eye disease showed moderate-to-severe activity, CAS of at least 3, NOSPECS of at least 4 and duration under 3 months. The sequenced template was RNA, covering the TCR beta CDR3 region. HTBI primers were used in a first-round RT-PCR, which preceded a second-round multiplex PCR. One entry per CDR3 protein, called by TCRdb with MiXCR from the multiplex PCR reads. The table has about 700,000 distinct CDR3 sequences, about 40% seen once. This CDR3 spans 15 amino acids. Germline V gene data show CDR1 as SGHTA and CDR2 as FQGTGA. V dropped 5 bases and J dropped 3; count of bases not matched to a gene: 7.

Source material: peripheral blood. This chain connects TRBV7-3 to TRBJ2-7; 10 bases map to TRBD1. The TCR was taken from an adult man with Graves' ophthalmopathy. In DNA, the CDR3 is TGTGCCAGCAGCGTATCCGGACAGGGGGTCTACGAGCAGTACTTC. Residues: CASSVSGQGVYEQYF.